Here is one T cell receptor (beta chain) with its context. This sample was included in a study of OX40 agonist ivuxolimab in advanced cancers. Study background: At roughly 80% male, the cohort had a mean age of approximately 60 years, ranging from roughly 20 to 79.

J lost 3 bases, V lost 4 bases, and 6 bases had no gene match. CDR1 and CDR2 from the germline V gene are SGHDN and FVKESK. The CDR3 runs to 15 residues. Sequencing used immunoSEQ multiplex PCR; TCRdb keeps in-frame clones, though not all of them. The sample carries 63,000 or so clones, approximately 84% recorded once. This TCR was recovered from an adult with an advanced solid tumor such as melanoma, head and neck, liver or kidney cancer. Sequencing was performed on CD4+ or CD8+ T cells sorted from blood, taken in a trial of the OX40 agonist ivuxolimab. V is TRBV14 and J is TRBJ2-7, with 10 bases aligning to TRBD1. CDR3 in DNA: TGTGCCAGCAGCCTAGGGGACAGGGGAGGCTACGAGCAGTACTTC. Translating it yields CASSLGDRGGYEQYF.